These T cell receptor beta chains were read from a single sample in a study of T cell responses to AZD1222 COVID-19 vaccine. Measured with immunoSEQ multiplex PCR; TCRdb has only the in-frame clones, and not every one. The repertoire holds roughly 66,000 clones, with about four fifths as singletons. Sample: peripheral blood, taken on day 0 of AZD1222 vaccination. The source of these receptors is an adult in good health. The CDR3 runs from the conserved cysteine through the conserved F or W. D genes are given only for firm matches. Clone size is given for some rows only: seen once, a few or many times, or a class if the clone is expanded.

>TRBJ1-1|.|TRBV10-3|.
TGTGCCATCAGTGATGACAGTTCGGTGACTGAAGCTTTCTTT
CAISDDSSVTEAFF
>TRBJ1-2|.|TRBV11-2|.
TGTGCCAGCAGCTTAACACAGGGCTCACTCTATGGCTACACCTTC
CASSLTQGSLYGYTF
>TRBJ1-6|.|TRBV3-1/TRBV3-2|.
TGTGCCAGCAGCCAAGGGCGATCACCCCTCCACTTT
CASSQGRSPLHF
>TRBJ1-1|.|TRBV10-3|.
TGTGCCATCAGTGAGTCAGGAGAGACCGAAGCTTTCTTT
CAISESGETEAFF
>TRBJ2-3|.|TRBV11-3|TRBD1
TGTGCCAGCAGCTTAGATAGGGGACAGGGCCCCGGTACGCAGTATTTT
CASSLDRGQGPGTQYF
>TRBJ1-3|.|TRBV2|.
TGTGCCAGCAGTGAAGGTCCAAGTTCTGGAAACACCATATATTTT
CASSEGPSSGNTIYF
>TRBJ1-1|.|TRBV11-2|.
TGTGCCAGCAGTATAGAGGGCGGGTTGAACACTGAAGCTTTCTTT
CASSIEGGLNTEAFF
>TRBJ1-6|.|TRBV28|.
TGTGCCAGCACCTTGGCCGGGAAGGGTTCACCCCTCCACTTT
CASTLAGKGSPLHF
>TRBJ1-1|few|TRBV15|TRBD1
TGTGCCACCAGCAGAGGGACAGGGGAGGGGACTGAAGCTTTCTTT
CATSRGTGEGTEAFF
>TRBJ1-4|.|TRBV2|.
TGTGCCAGTTCCCGCGGGGCTTTGTTTTTT
CASSRGALFF
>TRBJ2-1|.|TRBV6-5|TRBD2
TGTGCCAGCAGTAGGAGCGGGGGTTCCTACAATGAGCAGTTCTTC
CASSRSGGSYNEQFF
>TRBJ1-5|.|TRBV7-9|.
TGTGCCAGCGGCGGTTCTAATCAGCCCCAGCATTTT
CASGGSNQPQHF
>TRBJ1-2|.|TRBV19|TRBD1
TGTGCCACCGTGACAGGGAGAAGGGGCGGCTACACCTTC
CATVTGRRGGYTF
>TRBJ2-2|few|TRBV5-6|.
TGTGCCAGCAGCTTGGCATTGCCCACCGGGGAGCTGTTTTTT
CASSLALPTGELFF
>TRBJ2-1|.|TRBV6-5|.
TGTGCCAGCGCTCTAAACGCCAAGCGCCACACTGAGCAGTTCTTC
CASALNAKRHTEQFF
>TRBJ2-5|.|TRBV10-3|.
TGTGCCATCAGTGAGTCTTTGTCACAAGAGACCCAGTACTTC
CAISESLSQETQYF
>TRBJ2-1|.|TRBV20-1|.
TGCAGTGCTAGTGGGGGCAGCACCTACAATGAGCAGTTCTTC
CSASGGSTYNEQFF
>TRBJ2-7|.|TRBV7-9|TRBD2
TGTGCCAGCAGACCGGGACTAGCTTACGAGCAGTACTTC
CASRPGLAYEQYF
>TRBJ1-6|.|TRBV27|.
TGTGCCAGCAGTTTCGGGAATTCACCCCTCCACTTT
CASSFGNSPLHF
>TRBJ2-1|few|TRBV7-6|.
TGTGCCAGCAGCCCAAATGTCAATGAGCAGTTCTTC
CASSPNVNEQFF
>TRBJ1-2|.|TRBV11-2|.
TGTGCCAGCAGCTTATCGTCCAGTGAACCCTATGGCTACACCTTC
CASSLSSSEPYGYTF
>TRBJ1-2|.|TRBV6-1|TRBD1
TGTGCCAGCAGTGAAACAGGGGGATTTAACTATGGCTACACCTTC
CASSETGGFNYGYTF
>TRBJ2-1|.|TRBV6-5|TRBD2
TGTGCCAGCAGGCTAGCGGGGGGGCCTAATGAGCAGTTCTTC
CASRLAGGPNEQFF
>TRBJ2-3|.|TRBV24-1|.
TGTGCCACCAGTGAAACGACCGGGGCCACAGATACGCAGTATTTT
CATSETTGATDTQYF
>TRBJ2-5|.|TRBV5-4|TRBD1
TGTGCCAGCAGCTCCGGGACAGGGACGCGAGAGACCCAGTACTTC
CASSSGTGTRETQYF